A selection of T cell receptor beta chains follows, all from one sample in a study of glioma-infiltrating T cells after dendritic cell vaccination. TCRdb's copy holds only in-frame clones and misses some; the assay was immunoSEQ multiplex PCR. The table shows over 80,000 clones, with around nine tenths occurring only once. The material sequenced was blood, taken before dendritic cell vaccination. The receptors were gathered from a human donor with glioblastoma. The CDR3 runs from the conserved cysteine through the conserved F or W. The D gene is left open where the match is weak. Rows give clone size only sometimes, using once, few, many, or a class for an expanded clone.

v_call: TRBV9
clone_size: -
cdr3_length: 14
d_call: TRBD1
j_call: TRBJ2-3
cdr3_nt: TGTGCCAGCAGCGTCCGGACAGGGGGAGATACGCAGTATTTT
cdr3_aa: CASSVRTGGDTQYF

v_call: TRBV6-4
clone_size: -
cdr3_length: 13
d_call: -
j_call: TRBJ1-4
cdr3_nt: TGTGCCAGCAGACGGGACACCAATGAAAAACTGTTTTTT
cdr3_aa: CASRRDTNEKLFF

v_call: TRBV5-1
clone_size: -
cdr3_length: 14
d_call: -
j_call: TRBJ2-3
cdr3_nt: TGCGCCAGCAGCGAGGTCTTCGGGGCAGATACGCAGTATTTT
cdr3_aa: CASSEVFGADTQYF

v_call: TRBV9
clone_size: -
cdr3_length: 14
d_call: -
j_call: TRBJ1-2
cdr3_nt: TGTGCCAGCAGCCCGGGAGACGAGTTGGGAGGCTACACCTTC
cdr3_aa: CASSPGDELGGYTF

v_call: TRBV6-5
clone_size: -
cdr3_length: 14
d_call: -
j_call: TRBJ1-1
cdr3_nt: TGTGCCAGCCGGGAGGGACAACCGAACACTGAAGCTTTCTTT
cdr3_aa: CASREGQPNTEAFF

v_call: TRBV6-1
clone_size: -
cdr3_length: 14
d_call: -
j_call: TRBJ1-5
cdr3_nt: TGTGCCAGCAGTGAAGCACAGGTTGGTCAGCCCCAGCATTTT
cdr3_aa: CASSEAQVGQPQHF

v_call: TRBV15
clone_size: once
cdr3_length: 19
d_call: TRBD2
j_call: TRBJ2-1
cdr3_nt: TGTGCCACCAGCAGAGATGGAAGAGGGGGACTAGCTTCCCACAATGAGCAGTTCTTC
cdr3_aa: CATSRDGRGGLASHNEQFF

v_call: TRBV10-1
clone_size: -
cdr3_length: 15
d_call: -
j_call: TRBJ2-5
cdr3_nt: TGCGCCAGCAGTGATCCCAACAGCGGACAAGAGACCCAGTACTTC
cdr3_aa: CASSDPNSGQETQYF

v_call: TRBV29-1
clone_size: -
cdr3_length: 12
d_call: TRBD1
j_call: TRBJ1-5
cdr3_nt: TGCAGCGTGGGGGACAGGGGGAGACCCCAGCATTTT
cdr3_aa: CSVGDRGRPQHF

v_call: TRBV27
clone_size: -
cdr3_length: 13
d_call: -
j_call: TRBJ2-7
cdr3_nt: TGTGCCAGCAGCCTACAGACATCCTACGAGCAGTACTTC
cdr3_aa: CASSLQTSYEQYF

v_call: TRBV5-4
clone_size: -
cdr3_length: 14
d_call: -
j_call: TRBJ2-5
cdr3_nt: TGTGCCAGCAGCAGGGACTTGCGAGGAGAGACCCAGTACTTC
cdr3_aa: CASSRDLRGETQYF

v_call: TRBV5-1
clone_size: few
cdr3_length: 14
d_call: TRBD1
j_call: TRBJ2-5
cdr3_nt: TGCGCCAGCAGCCCGGGACAGGGGGGAGAGACCCAGTACTTC
cdr3_aa: CASSPGQGGETQYF

v_call: TRBV2
clone_size: -
cdr3_length: 14
d_call: -
j_call: TRBJ2-5
cdr3_nt: TGTGCCAGCAGGAGAGGGTCGGGGTATGAGACCCAGTACTTC
cdr3_aa: CASRRGSGYETQYF

v_call: TRBV6-1
clone_size: -
cdr3_length: 15
d_call: TRBD2
j_call: TRBJ2-1
cdr3_nt: TGTGCCAGCAGCGAAAGCGGGAATACTTACAATGAGCAGTTCTTC
cdr3_aa: CASSESGNTYNEQFF

v_call: TRBV19
clone_size: -
cdr3_length: 13
d_call: -
j_call: TRBJ1-2
cdr3_nt: TGTGCCAGTAGTTTTAAAACAAACTATGGCTACACCTTC
cdr3_aa: CASSFKTNYGYTF

v_call: TRBV2
clone_size: few
cdr3_length: 14
d_call: TRBD1
j_call: TRBJ1-1
cdr3_nt: TGTGCCATCAGTGAGAACAGGGGTGAGACTGAAGCTTTCTTT
cdr3_aa: CAISENRGETEAFF

v_call: TRBV7-9
clone_size: -
cdr3_length: 15
d_call: TRBD2
j_call: TRBJ2-7
cdr3_nt: TGTGCCAGCAGCTTAGCACTAGCGGGAAGAAACGAGCAGTACTTC
cdr3_aa: CASSLALAGRNEQYF

v_call: TRBV5-5
clone_size: few
cdr3_length: 15
d_call: -
j_call: TRBJ2-7
cdr3_nt: TGTGCCAGCAGCTTGGCGGGAAATCCAATCTACGAGCAGTACTTC
cdr3_aa: CASSLAGNPIYEQYF

v_call: TRBV28
clone_size: -
cdr3_length: 14
d_call: -
j_call: TRBJ1-3
cdr3_nt: TGTGCCAGCAGCCCCGTGAGCTCTGGAAACACCATATATTTT
cdr3_aa: CASSPVSSGNTIYF

v_call: TRBV11-2
clone_size: -
cdr3_length: 17
d_call: TRBD1
j_call: TRBJ1-6
cdr3_nt: TGTGCCAGCAGAGCGACAGGGAGGACCTCCTATAATTCACCCCTCCACTTT
cdr3_aa: CASRATGRTSYNSPLHF

v_call: TRBV6-1
clone_size: -
cdr3_length: 15
d_call: -
j_call: TRBJ2-7
cdr3_nt: TGTGCCAGCAGTGAAGTCGCGGGTGTTACCTACGAGCAGTACTTC
cdr3_aa: CASSEVAGVTYEQYF

v_call: TRBV30
clone_size: once
cdr3_length: 14
d_call: TRBD2
j_call: TRBJ2-7
cdr3_nt: TGTGCCTGGAGTGTAGGCGGACTAGCGGGCGAGCAGTACTTC
cdr3_aa: CAWSVGGLAGEQYF

v_call: TRBV9
clone_size: -
cdr3_length: 15
d_call: TRBD1
j_call: TRBJ2-1
cdr3_nt: TGTGCCAGCAGCGCCTCCGGGACAGAAATAAATGAGCAGTTCTTC
cdr3_aa: CASSASGTEINEQFF

v_call: TRBV5-1
clone_size: -
cdr3_length: 14
d_call: -
j_call: TRBJ2-7
cdr3_nt: TGCGCCAGCAGCTTGGGGCAGGTCTCCTACGAGCAGTACTTC
cdr3_aa: CASSLGQVSYEQYF

v_call: TRBV5-8
clone_size: -
cdr3_length: 13
d_call: TRBD2
j_call: TRBJ2-5
cdr3_nt: TGTGCCAGCAGACCAGGACTAGAAGAGACCCAGTACTTC
cdr3_aa: CASRPGLEETQYF

v_call: TRBV10-2
clone_size: -
cdr3_length: 11
d_call: -
j_call: TRBJ2-7
cdr3_nt: TGCGCCAGCAGTGAGCGCTACGAGCAGTACTTC
cdr3_aa: CASSERYEQYF

v_call: TRBV6-1
clone_size: -
cdr3_length: 15
d_call: TRBD1
j_call: TRBJ1-6
cdr3_nt: TGTGCCAGCAGTGATGATGACAGGGGTGATTCACCCCTCCACTTT
cdr3_aa: CASSDDDRGDSPLHF

v_call: TRBV2
clone_size: -
cdr3_length: 12
d_call: TRBD1
j_call: TRBJ1-3
cdr3_nt: TGTGCCAGCAGTGACAGGGGGGACACCATATATTTT
cdr3_aa: CASSDRGDTIYF

v_call: TRBV7-2
clone_size: -
cdr3_length: 11
d_call: TRBD2
j_call: TRBJ2-5
cdr3_nt: TGTGCCAGCAGTTGGGGGGGGACCCAGTACTTC
cdr3_aa: CASSWGGTQYF

v_call: TRBV6-1
clone_size: once
cdr3_length: 13
d_call: TRBD2
j_call: TRBJ2-3
cdr3_nt: TGTGCCAGCAGAGTAGCGGGGCCAGATACGCAGTATTTT
cdr3_aa: CASRVAGPDTQYF

v_call: TRBV10-3
clone_size: -
cdr3_length: 17
d_call: -
j_call: TRBJ2-7
cdr3_nt: TGTGCCATCAGTGGACTCCCGACCGGGGTATCGGCATACGAGCAGTACTTC
cdr3_aa: CAISGLPTGVSAYEQYF

v_call: TRBV4-1
clone_size: -
cdr3_length: 15
d_call: TRBD1
j_call: TRBJ1-2
cdr3_nt: TGCGCCAGCAGCCAAGCGGGACAGGGGGCCTATGGCTACACCTTC
cdr3_aa: CASSQAGQGAYGYTF

v_call: TRBV30
clone_size: -
cdr3_length: 20
d_call: TRBD1
j_call: TRBJ1-4
cdr3_nt: TGTGCCTGGAGCCTTTACATACCGACAGGGAAGAGGGTTGTTGCTGAAAAACTGTTTTTT
cdr3_aa: CAWSLYIPTGKRVVAEKLFF

v_call: TRBV30
clone_size: -
cdr3_length: 14
d_call: TRBD2
j_call: TRBJ2-7
cdr3_nt: TGTGCCTGGAGTGGGGGCGGGAGTAGGTACGAGCAGTACTTC
cdr3_aa: CAWSGGGSRYEQYF

v_call: TRBV5-1
clone_size: -
cdr3_length: 16
d_call: TRBD2
j_call: TRBJ2-7
cdr3_nt: TGCGCCAGCAGCTTGGCCCCTACTAGCGGGCTCTACGAGCAGTACTTC
cdr3_aa: CASSLAPTSGLYEQYF

v_call: TRBV9
clone_size: -
cdr3_length: 16
d_call: TRBD1
j_call: TRBJ1-2
cdr3_nt: TGTGCCAGCAGCAACCCCGCCCGGGACAGATGGCAAGGCTACACCTTC
cdr3_aa: CASSNPARDRWQGYTF

v_call: TRBV5-1
clone_size: -
cdr3_length: 16
d_call: TRBD2
j_call: TRBJ2-1
cdr3_nt: TGCGCCAGCAGCTATTCCGGGACTAGCGGTGACAATGAGCAGTTCTTC
cdr3_aa: CASSYSGTSGDNEQFF

v_call: TRBV6-1
clone_size: -
cdr3_length: 13
d_call: TRBD1
j_call: TRBJ2-5
cdr3_nt: TGTGCCAGCAGTGTGACAGGGCAAGAGACCCAGTACTTC
cdr3_aa: CASSVTGQETQYF